This TCR beta chain was captured by sequencing in a study of blood T cell repertoires in COVID-19 (dated by TCRdb to the early 2020s). About the investigation overall: The collaborator samples originated in the United States, Italy and Spain and spanned the acute and convalescent phases of COVID-19. The dataset comprised deeply sampled blood TCRbeta repertoires from subjects exposed to, actively infected with, or recovered from COVID-19. The repertoires were released in a freely available public database intended as a resource for research on the immune response to SARS-CoV-2. The prospective study material was composed of cDNA or gDNA derived from T cells, B-cell-depleted T cells, or PBMCs. Samples came from the ongoing ImmuneRACE study (first 160 participants) plus 1,254 subjects from 6 global collaborators. Where available, HLA class I and class II types were obtained from metadata supplied by the sample provider rather than from assay-based typing. A de-identified subject ID, COVID-19 status, age in years and sex were almost always included in the sample metadata. General findings and caveats noted by the study authors: Clinical and demographic metadata were provided uncurated, with the amount varying by source and participant.

The V end loses 7 bases and the J end loses 7 bases, and a stretch of 12 bases separates them. CDR1 and CDR2, per the germline V gene, are SGHDT and YYEEEE. From the cysteine up to the phenylalanine, the CDR3 has a length of 12 residues. Only the CDR3 DNA stays, 36 bases, in frame from base 1. Enrolling through a virtual design, the prospective study's participants ranged in age from roughly 18 to 100 years and lived across 24 United States geographic areas. In the prospective study, cohorts were assigned on the basis of participant-reported clinical history obtained from a screening survey and a study questionnaire. For ImmuneRACE Cohort 3, a participant was defined as recovered based on two consecutive negative NP/OP PCR tests, clearance by a healthcare professional, or resolution of symptoms. Each participant in the prospective study had whole blood, serum and a nasopharyngeal or oropharyngeal swab collected by mobile phlebotomists. Over a roughly 2-month period, participants in the prospective study had the option of providing additional blood draws and questionnaires. Blood samples from the prospective study were shipped frozen or at room temperature prior to DNA extraction.

A note on this clone: Its antigen remains unidentified. One base away there is no much larger clone; base qualities are not given.

TCRbeta CDR3 regions were amplified from genomic DNA using the immunoSEQ Assay, a bias-controlled multiplex PCR. As for how the authors treated the data: The number of nucleated cells in each sample was estimated by amplification of reference gene primers within the assay. To quantify the absolute abundance of each unique TCRbeta CDR3 rearrangement, sequence reads were collapsed and filtered. For each sample, productive Simpson clonality was calculated as the square root of Simpson's diversity index over productive rearrangements. Drawn from immuneACCESS, this table holds only the in-frame rearrangements with V and J called that TCRdb kept. Clones are partly lost; checked studies trace under half to an unresolved V gene and leave the rest unexplained. V and J calls and clone size follow that table, whereas D and trimming were derived from the DNA. This sample holds approximately 200,000 clones; roughly four fifths were observed only once. The ten largest clonotypes hold 7.5% of the sample.

Input material: PBMCs or T cells enriched from blood (not recorded which). The rearranged segments are TRBV5-6 and TRBJ2-4; tentative D gene TRBD1, with 5 bases matching. This clonotype was sampled from a man in his forties who had recovered from COVID-19. The nucleotides read TGTGCCAGCGGGAATTCAGGGAACATTCAGTACTTC. Its protein reads: CASGNSGNIQYF.